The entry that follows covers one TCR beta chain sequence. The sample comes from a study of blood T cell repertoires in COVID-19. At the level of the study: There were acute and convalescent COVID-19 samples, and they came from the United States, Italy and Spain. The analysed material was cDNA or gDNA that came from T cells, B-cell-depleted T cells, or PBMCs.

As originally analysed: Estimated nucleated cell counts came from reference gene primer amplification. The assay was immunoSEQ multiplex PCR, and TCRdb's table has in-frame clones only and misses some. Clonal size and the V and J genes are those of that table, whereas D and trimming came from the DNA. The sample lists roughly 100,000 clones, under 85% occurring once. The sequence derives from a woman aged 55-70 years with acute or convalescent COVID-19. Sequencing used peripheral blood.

DNA of the CDR3: TGCGCCAGCAGCTTGGGGACTAGCGGGAGGGCGAACGAGCAGTACTTC. As protein: CASSLGTSGRANEQYF. The gene calls are TRBV5-1 and TRBJ2-7; 15 bases match TRBD2. The V and J ends lost 0 bases and 5 bases, in that order; junction bases with no gene match: 3. Germline CDR1 SGHRS, CDR2 YFSETQ. The CDR3 runs to 16 residues.